The rows below give T cell receptor beta chains drawn from one sample of a study of blood T cell repertoires in COVID-19. This table comes from immunoSEQ multiplex PCR, and its TCRdb copy is limited to in-frame clones, with some not included. The sample consists of over 65,000 clones, about nine tenths of them appearing once. Input material: peripheral blood. The receptors originated from a man between 45 and 60 years old with active or convalescent COVID-19. CDR3s include the opening cysteine and the closing phenylalanine or tryptophan. D genes are given only for firm matches. Expanded clones are given a class, and other clones once, few, many or no size at all.

abundance	v_gene	d_gene	j_gene	CDR3nt	CDR3aa
NA	TRBV11-3	NA	TRBJ1-4	TGTGCCAGCTCCGCGGGCAGATATGAAAAACTGTTTTTT	CASSAGRYEKLFF
NA	TRBV6-5	TRBD1	TRBJ2-2	TGTGCCAGCAGGGGACAGAGGATCGGGGAGCTGTTTTTT	CASRGQRIGELFF
NA	TRBV29-1	NA	TRBJ1-3	TGCAGCGTGAGGGCGGTCTCTGGAAACACCATATATTTT	CSVRAVSGNTIYF
once	TRBV5-1	TRBD1	TRBJ2-2	TGCGCCAGCAGCGAGCGGACAGGGGGCGTTTCGGACACCGGGGAGCTGTTTTTT	CASSERTGGVSDTGELFF
NA	TRBV4-3	NA	TRBJ1-2	TGCGCCAGCAGCCAAGACACGGCAGGGGCCAACTATGGCTACACCTTC	CASSQDTAGANYGYTF
NA	TRBV18	TRBD1	TRBJ2-5	TGTGCCAGCTCACCGAGGACAGGACTCCAAGAGACCCAGTACTTC	CASSPRTGLQETQYF
few	TRBV6-4	TRBD2	TRBJ2-2	TGTGCCAGCAGTGAAGTTACCGGGAGGGCCGTCGGGGAGCTGTTTTTT	CASSEVTGRAVGELFF
NA	TRBV18	TRBD2	TRBJ2-2	TGTGCCAGCTCACAAAGGACTAGCGGGAGAACCGGGGAGCTGTTTTTT	CASSQRTSGRTGELFF
NA	TRBV24-1	NA	TRBJ2-5	TGTGCCACCAGTGACGCGGGACGCGGGTACCAAGAGACCCAGTACTTC	CATSDAGRGYQETQYF
NA	TRBV28	TRBD1	TRBJ1-5	TGTGCCACCGCGGGAGGGGGCGATCCCGTTAGCAATCAGCCCCAGCATTTT	CATAGGGDPVSNQPQHF
NA	TRBV5-1	TRBD1	TRBJ1-4	TGCGCCAGCAGCTTGGAGGGACAGGCCCTGGAGTCCTCGCTGTTTTTT	CASSLEGQALESSLFF
NA	TRBV6-5	NA	TRBJ2-2	TGTGCCAGCAGTTCCCCCGCGGCCGGGGAGCTGTTTTTT	CASSSPAAGELFF
NA	TRBV28	NA	TRBJ1-5	TGTGCCAGCAGTTGGGGGTGGGGGGGGCAGCCCCAGCATTTT	CASSWGWGGQPQHF
NA	TRBV5-1	TRBD2	TRBJ2-7	TGCGCCAGCAGCTCCCCGGGACTAGCGGCATACGAGCAGTACTTC	CASSSPGLAAYEQYF
NA	TRBV3-1/TRBV3-2	TRBD2	TRBJ2-5	TGTGCCAGCAGCCCAGGTGCTAGCGGGAAGGCGGAGACCCAGTACTTC	CASSPGASGKAETQYF